This TCR beta chain emerged from a study of blood T cell repertoires in COVID-19. Whole-study context: COVID-19 samples from acute and convalescent phases originated in the United States, Italy and Spain. Sample material is recorded as cDNA or gDNA derived from T cells, B-cell-depleted T cells, or PBMCs.

The CDR3 length is 11 residues. The germline CDR1 and CDR2 sequences are SGHRS and YFSETQ. V was clipped by 0 bases and J by 12 bases, with 9 bases between them. In the source study's methods: Nucleated cell number was recorded as an estimate derived from reference gene primer amplification. Using immunoSEQ multiplex PCR, the repertoire was profiled, and TCRdb retains in-frame clones only, with some absent. The V and J calls and the clone size are those of that table, but D and trimming were determined from the DNA. This table has 650,000 to 800,000 clones, about 87% appearing once. This TCR was sampled from a woman younger than 35 with acute or convalescent COVID-19. Source material: peripheral blood. The chain recombines TRBV5-1 with TRBJ1-1; D gene uncertain. CDR3 DNA sequence: TGCGCCAGCAGCTTGGAGTATAGAACTTTCTTT. It yields the protein CASSLEYRTFF.